This T cell receptor (beta chain) was recorded in a study of cytomegalovirus exposure and HLA in healthy donors (dated by TCRdb to between 2016 and 2019). Turning to the overall study: In an earlier analysis of 550 to 750 of the donors, roughly 300 Gb of sequence data and approximately 100 million unique TCR beta sequences from some 170 million T cells were reported. An early release that covered fewer than 750 HLA-typed donors contained 300 to 350 gigabases of sequencing data and 80 million or so unique TCR sequences. Of the roughly 400 genotyped donors, approximately 83% fell in the genetic ancestry cluster associated with self-reported Caucasian donors. The aim of the study was to test whether cataloging public T cell receptors could identify signatures of past pathogen exposure. The study used immunosequencing to profile the T cell repertoires of approximately 650 subjects and linked those repertoires to cytomegalovirus serostatus. In addition to the first cohort of 650 to 800 subjects, a separate validation cohort of approximately 130 different subjects was used. To predict cytomegalovirus infection status, the study combined high-throughput TCR immunosequencing, statistical association of individual TCRs with disease status, and machine learning. A later analysis re-examined previously published TCR beta repertoires from roughly 720 donors and added high-resolution HLA genotyping to investigate patterns of TCR occurrence. In the later analysis, no new phenotypic data were used to find candidate immune exposures; instead, reliance was placed on TCR beta sequences and their occurrence across donors. In an earlier analysis of 587 of the donors, high-throughput TCR beta sequencing was used to judge whether each TCR beta V gene segment behaved as functional or pseudogenic. Donor age, sex, ethnicity and CMV serostatus were collected together with the repertoire data. Genome-wide SNP genotypes for about 65% of the 666 donors were used in a later genetic analysis, which treated that subset as a discovery cohort. All discovery cohort repertoires had been generated on a single sequencing platform. Class I and class II HLA loci were covered by the typing at four-digit resolution. Typing coverage varied by locus: roughly 620-640 donors for A, B, C, DRB1 and DQB1; roughly 560 for DQA1; over 600 for DPA1; fewer than 480 for DPB1. Several DR-DQ haplotypes were treated as single units for association and clustering because of strong linkage in the cohort. Across some 400 genotyped donors of the cohort, an average of about 250,000 unique TCR beta nucleotide sequences per donor were sequenced, and 15% to 20% of those sequences were non-productive. Study-wide conclusions, independent of this receptor: The authors suggested that the approach could potentially be generalized to other disease states and immunological phenotypes. In a later analysis, HLA-associated TCR beta chains were found to be more clonally expanded and to have lower generation probabilities than equally common non-associated chains. When HLA alleles, especially DR and DQ, strongly co-occurred, TCR associations were difficult to assign to individual alleles. Because the 87-base-pair reads could not distinguish some IMGT-functional V segments, including TRBV6-2 and TRBV6-3, those segments were excluded. Most TCR sequences were observed very rarely across donors, whereas some public TCRs were present in many individuals. Correlated functional status among segregating V segments might be attributable to linkage disequilibrium, but an unknown experimental factor could not be ruled out. A further reported finding was that TCR beta sequences accurately predicted the HLA-A and HLA-B alleles for most subjects in the first cohort. According to a later analysis, most CMV-associated TCR beta chains appeared to be HLA-restricted, and the HLA associations seemed to be driven largely by CMV exposure. According to a later analysis, parvovirus B19, influenza, CMV and Epstein-Barr virus appeared linked to several top co-occurrence clusters. Specific HLA alleles were associated with 15,000 to 20,000 TCR beta sequences at a false discovery rate of 0.05 in a later analysis. In both the original and validation cohorts, the classifier was reported to diagnose cytomegalovirus status with high specificity and sensitivity. A few of the identified cytomegalovirus-associated TCR beta chains were confirmed in vitro to be specific for cytomegalovirus antigens. A total of roughly 160 TCR beta chains were listed by the study as associated with cytomegalovirus. In a later genetic analysis, fewer N-insertions in productive TCRs were reported among donors in an Asian-associated ancestry cluster than the roughly 700-donor mean. The only immune exposure information available for the cohort was CMV serostatus. A later analysis found that TCR association rates varied across HLA loci, with DRB1 alleles showing the most associated TCRs and HLA-C alleles the fewest. A cluster of highly shared sequence variants was judged likely to represent a technical artifact of the sequencing pipeline. Because HLA typing was missing for some donors at each locus, association tests included only the typed subset. Because counts were too low, some 17 rarely observed V segments, including chromosome 9 orphons, were left out of the earlier analysis of 587 of the donors. This cohort had only TCR beta chains sequenced, and the lack of alpha or paired-chain data limited which features could be detected. The presence/absence analyses assumed that sequencing depth was roughly uniform across donors, and that assumption may not be true. In an earlier analysis of 587 of the donors, most TCR beta V segments appeared in productive rearrangements about 87% or about 30% of the time, broadly matching IMGT annotations. In a later genetic analysis, a missense DCLRE1C variant was associated with V-gene and J-gene trimming of TCR beta chains, and the association was replicated in an independent cohort.

In total, 500 to 700 healthy bone marrow donors made up the cohort. At the time of sampling, all cohort members were nominally healthy, though unrecorded immune exposures were likely present. The donor was CMV seropositive and was included in the group of about 290 seropositive cohort members. A peripheral blood sample was provided by each donor, and peripheral blood mononuclear cells were used for TCR beta sequencing. Genomic DNA was extracted from the blood cell samples with the Qiagen DNeasy Blood Extraction Kit. This clone showed up just once. Its antigen is still unknown. It has no much larger one-base neighbor in the sample; base qualities were not kept. From its cysteine to its phenylalanine, the CDR3 spans 18 amino acids. The read is trimmed to its CDR3 DNA, 54 bases read in frame from base 1. From a lookup of the germline V gene, CDR1 and CDR2 are MGHRA and YSYEKL. After removal of 8 bases from V and 3 bases from J, the junction retains 13 bases not matched to a gene.

Library method: the immunoSEQ multiplex PCR assay. For the multiplex PCR, a mixture combining 60 forward primers for TCR Vbeta segments and 13 reverse primers for TCR Jbeta segments was used. A multiplex PCR assay on genomic DNA amplified the CDR3 region of rearranged TCR beta genes. On the Illumina HiSeq System, the amplified TCR beta libraries were sequenced as 87-base-pair reads. For the original study's pipeline: In a later analysis, tens of millions of unique TCR beta chains were counted across the roughly 670 repertoires, and roughly 10 million of these chains were shared by at least two donors. A nearest-neighbor algorithm error-corrected the raw reads and collapsed the reads into unique sequences, merging closely related sequences to remove PCR and sequencing errors. Alignment of CDR3 sequences to IMGT reference sequences was used to assign V, D and J gene segments. Each retained sequence needed at least a six-nucleotide match to both a V gene segment and a J gene segment. A rearrangement was called productive if the CDR3 had no stop codons and remained in frame with V and J, and every other rearrangement was called non-productive. Following IMGT convention, CDR3 was defined as the stretch from the second conserved V-encoded cysteine up to the conserved J-encoded phenylalanine. Sequences without an unambiguous match to a single V gene segment were excluded from the earlier analysis of 587 of the donors. An earlier analysis of 587 of the donors called V segments functional above 56.7% productive rearrangements and segregating when the between-donor standard deviation exceeded 5%. A statistical classification framework was built to diagnose cytomegalovirus status from the catalog of TCR beta chain sequences. In a later analysis, V and J genes were assigned by comparing TCR nucleotide sequences against IMGT/GENE-DB human TR gene sequences. A later analysis assigned CDR3 sequences and most-parsimonious VDJ recombination scenarios with the TCRdist pipeline. In a later analysis, each TCR beta chain was defined by its CDR3 amino acid sequence together with its V-gene family, and reads lacking a unique V-gene family were excluded. A later analysis removed 500 to 650 highly shared, low-generation-probability nucleotide sequences to deal with suspected cross-contamination and a sequencing artifact. In a later analysis, a clonal expansion index was calculated for each public chain from normalized within-repertoire ranks of inferred template counts. A later analysis computed generation probabilities with a VDJ recombination model fitted to out-of-frame rearrangements, and checked the results against IGoR. In a later analysis, TCR-TCR, TCR-HLA and TCR-CMV co-occurrence was scored with hypergeometric tests, and a repertoire-size bias correction was applied to TCR pairs. A later analysis estimated false discovery rates by permuting HLA or CMV assignments 20 times. In a later analysis, co-occurring TCRs were grouped using DBSCAN, with TCRdist sequence similarity added in when clustering inside HLA-allele-positive subsets. Co-occurrence clustering excluded repertoires with fewer than 30,000 or more than 120,000 public chains, plus five with anomalous nucleotide sharing. Entries here come from immuneACCESS through TCRdb and include only in-frame sequences with V and J called. Some clones fail to appear in such tables; in the studies checked, an unresolved V gene covers under half of the shortfall, and the cause of the remainder is unknown. The V and J calls and clone size were taken over from that table, and D and trimming were inferred from the DNA. The sample yields 130,000 to 150,000 clones; around 80% were counted once. Of the sample, 6.8% is held by the ten largest clones.

Source material: PBMCs. The rearranged segments are TRBV4-1 and TRBJ1-4, with 12 bases matching TRBD1. The receptor was derived from a man aged 35-49 years in good health and CMV-seropositive. The CDR3 region reads CASRDRGLTPLSNEKLFF. The base sequence is TGCGCCAGCCGGGACAGGGGGCTAACCCCCCTATCTAATGAAAAACTGTTTTTT.